The 23 T cell receptor beta chains below were found in one sample sequenced in a study of shared clonotypes between healthy human individuals. Sequencing used immunoSEQ multiplex PCR; TCRdb keeps in-frame clones, though not all of them. Of around 1.9 million clones listed, about 92% are singletons. Naivety among CD8 cells was defined by CD45RO negativity and positive CCR7 selection, thereby excluding terminally differentiated effector memory CD45RA+ cells. What was sequenced was naive CD8+ T cells from PBMCs. Receptor source: a man aged 18 to 29 in good health. Some clones in this sample may be carry-over from other donors' samples.

The gene calls are TRBV28 and TRBJ2-5; TRBD1 aligns across 9 bases. The CDR3 has 21 residues. Germline CDR1 and CDR2: MDHEN and SYDVKM. Trimming removed 3 bases from V and 5 bases from J; junction bases left unmatched: 25. CDR3: CASSFRGPSLGENRGRETQYF. In DNA form, the CDR3 reads TGTGCCAGCAGTTTTAGGGGCCCCTCCCTTGGGGAGAACAGGGGGCGGGAGACCCAGTACTTC.

The chain uses TRBV5-1 and TRBJ2-1, with 7 bases aligning to TRBD2. Germline V gene sequence: CDR1 SGHRS, CDR2 YFSETQ. J lost 9 bases, V lost 4 bases, and 13 bases had no gene match. This CDR3 is 15 amino acids long. This CDR3 reads CASSAGEGPLFEQFF. CDR3 bases: TGCGCCAGCAGCGCCGGGGAGGGCCCACTTTTTGAGCAGTTCTTC.

The chain combines TRBV7-2 with TRBJ2-7; 7 positions agree with TRBD2. Germline CDR1 is SGHTA and CDR2 is FQGNSA. The length of the CDR3 is 15 residues. V lost 0 bases and J lost 3; bases outside the gene matches: 5. CDR3 in amino acids: CASSLAGREGYEQYF. In DNA, the CDR3 is TGTGCCAGCAGCTTAGCGGGCAGGGAGGGCTACGAGCAGTACTTC.

The chain uses TRBV7-3 and TRBJ1-2; TRBD1 matches at 8 bases. This CDR3 contains 15 residues. Looked up from germline, CDR1 is SGHTA and CDR2 is FQGTGA. The J segment lost 2 bases and the V segment lost 1 base, leaving 3 bases of the junction unmatched. DNA of the CDR3: TGTGCCAGCAGCTTAAGCCGACAGGGGAACTATGGCTACACCTTC. This encodes CASSLSRQGNYGYTF.

CDR3 region: CASSFLGLDHNEQFF. CDR3 coding DNA: TGTGCCAGCAGTTTCCTGGGACTAGACCACAATGAGCAGTTCTTC. The rearrangement joins TRBV27 to TRBJ2-1; 8 bases are shared with TRBD2. Germline loops: CDR1 MNHEY, CDR2 SMNVEV (reference sequence). The CDR3 is made up of 15 amino acids. Trimming took 3 bases from V and 5 from J; bases not matched to a gene: 6.

This clone has only one observation. This chain joins TRBV27 and TRBJ2-2; 8 bases line up with TRBD2. Germline V lookup: CDR1 MNHEY, CDR2 SMNVEV (reference sequence). V gave up 8 bases and J gave up 2 bases; unmatched junction bases: 10. This CDR3 contains 16 residues. CDR3 DNA sequence: TGTGCCAGCTCATCCCAAGCGGGAGTAAACACCGGGGAGCTGTTTTTT. This sequence encodes CASSSQAGVNTGELFF.

The gene calls are TRBV7-9 and TRBJ1-4, with 9 bases fitting TRBD1. From germline, CDR1 is SEHNR and CDR2 FQNEAQ (reference sequence). The CDR3 runs 15 residues. Unmatched junction bases numbered 8, after V lost 4 bases and J lost 8 bases. Here the CDR3 reads CASSSQGTGSEKLFF. The DNA for the CDR3 is TGTGCCAGCAGCTCCCAGGGGACAGGGAGCGAAAAACTGTTTTTT.

The V gene is TRBV28, the J gene TRBJ2-5; 7 bases fit TRBD2. The CDR3 length is 14 residues. The J segment lost 5 bases and the V segment lost 7 bases, leaving 10 bases of the junction unmatched. CDR1 is MDHEN and CDR2 is SYDVKM in the germline V gene. The CDR3 here is CASTGGRVWETQYF. The CDR3 DNA reads TGTGCCAGCACTGGAGGGAGGGTGTGGGAGACCCAGTACTTC.

Here the CDR3 reads CASRGAGGAQETQYF. CDR3 nucleotides: TGCGCCAGCAGGGGGGCAGGGGGCGCCCAGGAGACCCAGTACTTC. This chain links TRBV5-1 with TRBJ2-5, with TRBD1 matching 8 bases. V shed 5 bases and J 5 bases; nucleotides not matched to a gene: 11. Germline lookup yields CDR1 SGHRS and CDR2 YFSETQ. CDR3 length equals 15 residues.

The rearrangement joins TRBV19 to TRBJ2-3; 11 bases fit TRBD2. The ends lost 6 bases at V and 4 bases at J; junction bases unmatched: 9. Per the germline V gene, CDR1 is LNHDA and CDR2 is SQIVND (reference sequence). The CDR3 contains 16 residues. In nucleotides, the CDR3 is TGTGCCAGTAGGGGACTAGCGGACCCAGGGCCAGATACGCAGTATTTT. Amino acid sequence: CASRGLADPGPDTQYF.

This clone showed up just a few times. The rearrangement links TRBV15 to TRBJ1-5, with D possibly being TRBD1 (6 bases). The CDR3 runs 16 residues. Trimming shortened V by 1 base and J by 1 base, and 11 bases separated the two germline ends. Per the germline V gene, CDR1 is LNHNV and CDR2 is YYDKDF (reference sequence). The CDR3 protein is CATSRGGRGSNQPQHF. CDR3 coding DNA: TGTGCCACCAGCAGAGGGGGCAGGGGCAGCAATCAGCCCCAGCATTTT.

The CDR3 protein is CASSKRGQGLIGELFF. The CDR3 nucleotides are TGTGCCTCCTCAAAAAGGGGACAGGGGTTAATCGGGGAGCTGTTTTTT. V usage is TRBV2 and J usage is TRBJ2-2, with TRBD1 identical over 10 bases. J was trimmed by 7 bases and V by 11 bases; bases with no gene match: 16. This CDR3 comprises 16 residues. The V gene's germline CDR1 is SNHLY and CDR2 FYNNEI.

Here the CDR3 DNA reads TGTGCCAGCAGTGAGTGGGGCCTCGGAGGCTACGAGCAGTACTTC. Translating gives CASSEWGLGGYEQYF. The J gene is TRBJ2-7, the V gene TRBV6-1, with D perhaps assigned TRBD1 or TRBD2 (5 bases each). The V gene lost 3 bases and the J gene lost 3 bases, with 15 bases spanning the gap. Germline-derived CDR1 and CDR2 are MNHNS and SASEGT. There are 15 residues in the CDR3.

The chain couples TRBV6-6 to TRBJ1-2, with a weak D call TRBD1 (5 bases). The CDR3 consists of 16 residues. The germline gives CDR1 MNHNY, CDR2 SVGAGI (reference sequence). The germline V and J ends were trimmed by 0 bases and 3 bases, with 14 bases remaining between them. The CDR3 region is CASSYSFDSKDYGYTF. DNA for the CDR3: TGTGCCAGCAGTTACTCGTTTGACAGTAAGGACTATGGCTACACCTTC.

This clone was picked up one time. This rearrangement joins TRBV29-1 to TRBJ2-7; D gene unclear. CDR1 is SQVTM, CDR2 ANQGSEA, per germline. V was trimmed by 7 bases and J by 0 bases, leaving 13 bases between them. There are 13 residues in the CDR3. The CDR3 loop reads CSGLGSNSYEQYF. The CDR3 DNA sequence: TGCAGCGGGCTAGGGTCTAACTCCTACGAGCAGTACTTC.

With regard to this clone: The same CDR3 can be traced to other DNA sequences in this sample. The rearrangement uses TRBV27 and TRBJ2-7; D not certain. CDR1 and CDR2 (germline): MNHEY, SMNVEV (reference sequence). V shed 3 bases and J shed 1 base, with 7 bases lying between them. The CDR3 length is 13 residues. The CDR3 protein is CASSFTVSYEQYF. CDR3 nucleotide sequence: TGTGCCAGCAGTTTCACGGTTTCCTACGAGCAGTACTTC.

The rearrangement links TRBV27 to TRBJ2-7; TRBD1 might be the D (6 bases). This CDR3 is 13 amino acids long. V shed 10 bases and J shed 6 bases, with 19 bases lying between them. Germline-derived CDR1 and CDR2 are MNHEY and SMNVEV (reference sequence). CDR3 coding DNA: TGTGCCAACACCACACAGGGTTTCGGCGAGCAGTACTTC. Amino acids: CANTTQGFGEQYF.

In the case of this clone: The junction does not match germline at one end; this may be a read error. The rearrangement uses TRBV2 and TRBJ2-5, with TRBD1 matching over 12 bases. Germline loops: CDR1 SNHLY, CDR2 FYNNEI. The CDR3 totals 16 residues. As DNA, the CDR3 is TGTGCCAGCAGAGAAGTCCCGGGACAGGGGGCCTGGGCCCAGTACTTC. Translated, it gives CASREVPGQGAWAQYF.

The chain is built from TRBV7-9 and TRBJ2-2; D is perhaps TRBD1 (6 bases). There are 15 residues in the CDR3. Germline CDR1 SEHNR, CDR2 FQNEAQ (reference sequence). Trimming left V 6 bases short and J 4 bases short, with 15 bases between. CDR3 DNA sequence: TGTGCCAGCAGTCCTCCCAGGGGTCCCACCGGGGAGCTGTTTTTT. Protein product: CASSPPRGPTGELFF.

This chain connects TRBV6-1 to TRBJ2-7; D call uncertain. Trimming pared 2 bases from V and 2 bases from J, leaving 10 bases between. This CDR3 is built from 14 residues. Looked up from germline, CDR1 is MNHNS and CDR2 is SASEGT. The CDR3 loop is CASSENLRPYEQYF. CDR3 DNA: TGTGCCAGCAGTGAAAACCTTAGGCCCTACGAGCAGTACTTC.

As for this clone: The same CDR3 can be traced to other DNA sequences in this sample. The chain is built from TRBV19 and TRBJ2-1; 8 bases are a match to TRBD2. Germline V CDR1 and CDR2: LNHDA, SQIVND (reference sequence). The CDR3 runs 14 residues. The V gene end was trimmed by 8 bases and the J gene end by 2 bases; junction bases not matched to a gene: 5. CDR3 sequence: CASSPGLAYNEQFF. CDR3 DNA sequence: TGTGCCAGTTCTCCGGGACTAGCCTACAATGAGCAGTTCTTC.

This clone came up once. CDR3 loop: CASSSVGGAGTEAFF. CDR3 nucleotides: TGTGCCAGCAGTTCTGTTGGGGGGGCAGGCACTGAAGCTTTCTTT. The chain recombines TRBV25-1 with TRBJ1-1; D is perhaps TRBD1 (6 bases). Germline lookup yields CDR1 MGHDK and CDR2 SYGVNS. Trimming cost V 5 bases and J 4 bases, with 17 bases left between them. CDR3 length equals 15 residues. Combining the CDR3 with reference TRBV25-1 and TRBJ1-1 gives the whole variable domain EADIYQTPRYLVIGTGKKITLECSQTMGHDKMYWYQQDPGMELHLIHYSYGVNSTEKGDLSSESTVSRIRTEHFPLTLESARPSHTSQYLCASSSVGGAGTEAFFGQGTRLTVV.

In this sample, this clone turned up a few times. The rearrangement uses TRBV30 and TRBJ1-1, with D unresolved. The CDR3 contains 13 residues. CDR1 and CDR2 (germline): GTSNPN, SVGIG (reference sequence). With 4 bases removed from V and 0 bases from J, the gap between germline ends came to 9 bases. The CDR3 coding sequence is TGTGCCTGGACGGACCTTATGAACACTGAAGCTTTCTTT. Amino acids: CAWTDLMNTEAFF.